This T cell receptor beta chain stems from a study of shared clonotypes between healthy human individuals. The data were produced by immunoSEQ multiplex PCR, yet TCRdb's version contains in-frame clones alone and is incomplete. The table has 2.5 million or so clones, approximately 90% seen once. Sequences were obtained from naive CD4+ T cells sorted from blood. Documented subset: CD45RA+ positively selected. This clonotype was obtained from a man between 18 and 29 years old in good health.

CDR3 residues: CASRRTSGYNEQFF. The CDR3 DNA is TGCGCCAGCAGACGGACTAGCGGTTACAATGAGCAGTTCTTC. The V call is TRBV5-1, the J call TRBJ2-1, with 10 bases that match TRBD2. V lost 5 bases to trimming and J lost 4 bases; unmatched junction nucleotides: 3. This CDR3 is built from 14 residues. Germline CDR1 is SGHRS and CDR2 is YFSETQ. Together with reference TRBV5-1 and TRBJ2-1, the CDR3 gives the full variable domain: KAGVTQTPRYLIKTRGQQVTLSCSPISGHRSVSWYQQTPGQGLQFLFEYFSETQRNKGNFPGRFSGRQFSNSRSEMNVSTLELGDSALYLCASRRTSGYNEQFFGPGTRLTVL.